This T cell receptor (beta chain) comes out of a study of shared clonotypes between healthy human individuals. General observations from the study: Rarefaction gave evidence that sorted-subset sequencing remained incomplete despite large depth. Among donors, clonotype sharing was expected to be affected by sequencing depth. The sharing of 4.5% to 5% of naive CD4 clonotypes was seen across a handful of donors.

Naive-designated CD8 cells lacked CD45RO, were positively enriched for CCR7, and omitted terminally differentiated effector memory CD45RA+ cells. V lost 4 bases to trimming and J lost 5 bases, with 19 bases between them. This CDR3 spans 16 amino acids. Germline V gene data show CDR1 as SGHRS and CDR2 as YFSETQ. Comments on this clone: Its antigen remains unidentified.

Study processing details: ImmunoSEQ yielded junction-only sequences lacking quality scores, so filtering differed. Generated by immunoSEQ multiplex PCR, the TCRdb table keeps only in-frame clones and is missing some. The V and J calls and clone size were taken over from that table, and D and trimming were inferred from the DNA. The sample holds about 2 million clones, 85% to 95% seen once. The sequencing sample was made of naive CD8+ T cells sorted from blood. The chain recombines TRBV5-1 with TRBJ2-1; D possibly uses TRBD1 or TRBD2 (6 bases each). This clonotype was obtained from a man between 18 and 35 years old in good health. The CDR3 nucleotides are TGCGCCAGCAGCCCCCCGTGGGGGGCGTTAAACAATGAGCAGTTCTTC. Protein product: CASSPPWGALNNEQFF.